This T cell receptor (beta chain) appears in the sequencing data of a study of blood T cells in healthy people across ages. Study-wide results and caveats: Fewer expanded clones and more diversity marked long-lived versus aged donors. Observed TCR beta diversity per million T cells went down as age went up. This fall followed a roughly linear course with age.

Primed by a sample-barcoded 5' primer and a J-beta primer mix, a second PCR proceeded for 7 to 11 cycles. TCRdb re-derived calls from the 5' RACE reads in MiXCR, one entry per CDR3 protein. The data hold over 500,000 distinct CDR3 sequences, with around 52% observed a single time. A remark on this clonotype: Antigen: not known. A much larger clone differs by one base, so this may be a read error.

Trimming took off 0 bases at V and 6 bases at J, with 22 bases between the two ends. The CDR3 contains 18 residues. Germline lookup yields CDR1 SGHTA and CDR2 FQGTGA. PBMCs were isolated at a quantity of at least 6.5 million per sample. Every sample gave at least 6 micrograms of total RNA when it was extracted. Sequencing used blood. This receptor was obtained from a woman aged 80 or older in good health. This chain joins TRBV7-3 and TRBJ2-3, with a tentative D call TRBD1 (5 bases). CDR3 amino acids: CASSLTAPRGHAWDTQYF. CDR3 DNA: TGTGCCAGCAGCTTAACCGCTCCTCGAGGACACGCCTGGGATACGCAGTATTTT. Variable domain in full (rest from reference TRBV7-3 and TRBJ2-3): GAGVSQTPSNKVTEKGKYVELRCDPISGHTALYWYRQSLGQGPEFLIYFQGTGAADDSGLPNDRFFAVRPEGSVSTLKIQRTERGDSAVYLCASSLTAPRGHAWDTQYFGPGTRLTVL.